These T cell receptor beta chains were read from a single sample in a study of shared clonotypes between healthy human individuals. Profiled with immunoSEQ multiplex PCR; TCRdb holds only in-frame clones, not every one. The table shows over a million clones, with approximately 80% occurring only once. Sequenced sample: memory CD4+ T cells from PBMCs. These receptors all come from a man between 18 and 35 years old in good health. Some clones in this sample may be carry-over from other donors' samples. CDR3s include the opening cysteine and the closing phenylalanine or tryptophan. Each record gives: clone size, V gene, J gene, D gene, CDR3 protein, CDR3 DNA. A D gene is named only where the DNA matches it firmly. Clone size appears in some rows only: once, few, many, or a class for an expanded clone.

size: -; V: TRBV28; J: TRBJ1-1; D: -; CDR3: CASSFPRGGNTEAFF; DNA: TGTGCCAGCAGTTTCCCCCGCGGAGGGAACACTGAAGCTTTCTTT
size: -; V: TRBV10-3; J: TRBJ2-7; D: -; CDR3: CAISRGLGAYEQYF; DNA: TGTGCCATCAGTCGGGGACTGGGAGCCTACGAGCAGTACTTC
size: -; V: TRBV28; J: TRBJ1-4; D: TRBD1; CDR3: CASSQAGQDEKLFF; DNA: TGTGCCAGCAGTCAAGCGGGACAGGATGAAAAACTGTTTTTT
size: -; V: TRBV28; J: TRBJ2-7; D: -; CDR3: CASSLWAGGQGFSPSYEQYF; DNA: TGTGCCAGCAGTTTGTGGGCGGGGGGACAGGGATTTTCCCCATCCTACGAGCAGTACTTC
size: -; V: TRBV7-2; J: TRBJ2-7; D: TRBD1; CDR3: CASSLNRGLYEQYF; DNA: TGTGCCAGCAGCTTAAACAGGGGGCTCTACGAGCAGTACTTC
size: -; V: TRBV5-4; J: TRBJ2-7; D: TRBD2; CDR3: CASSSAGLAREQYF; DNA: TGTGCCAGCAGTTCCGCGGGACTAGCACGGGAGCAGTACTTC
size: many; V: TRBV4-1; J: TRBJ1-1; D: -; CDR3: CASSEGSGEDTEAFF; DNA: TGCGCCAGCAGCGAAGGGTCCGGGGAGGATACTGAAGCTTTCTTT
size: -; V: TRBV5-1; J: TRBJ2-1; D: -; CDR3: CASSLERGSYNEQFF; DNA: TGCGCCAGCAGCTTAGAAAGGGGGTCCTACAATGAGCAGTTCTTC
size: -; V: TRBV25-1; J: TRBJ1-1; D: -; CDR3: CATVKNTEAFF; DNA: TGTGCCACCGTCAAGAACACTGAAGCTTTCTTT
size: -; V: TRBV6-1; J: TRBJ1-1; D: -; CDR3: CASSGITGITEAFF; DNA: TGTGCCAGCAGTGGGATAACAGGGATTACTGAAGCTTTCTTT
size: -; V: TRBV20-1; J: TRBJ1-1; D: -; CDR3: CSAARAFF; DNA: TGCAGTGCTGCCCGGGCTTTCTTT
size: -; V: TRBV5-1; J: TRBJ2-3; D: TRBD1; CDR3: CASSPQAGQGADTQYF; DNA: TGCGCCAGCAGCCCGCAGGCAGGACAGGGGGCAGATACGCAGTATTTT
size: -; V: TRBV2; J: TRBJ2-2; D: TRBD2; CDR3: CASAGTSGATGELFF; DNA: TGTGCCAGCGCTGGGACTAGCGGGGCCACCGGGGAGCTGTTTTTT
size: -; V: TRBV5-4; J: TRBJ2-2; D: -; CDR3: CASSLGAGSRNGELFF; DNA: TGTGCCAGCAGCTTGGGGGCAGGGAGTAGGAACGGGGAGCTGTTTTTT
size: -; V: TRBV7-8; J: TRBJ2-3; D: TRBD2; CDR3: CASSTRPGLAGATQYF; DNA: TGTGCCAGCAGCACAAGGCCGGGGCTAGCGGGGGCTACGCAGTATTTT
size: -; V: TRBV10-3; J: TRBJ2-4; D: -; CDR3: CAISDRAEAKNIQYF; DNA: TGTGCCATCAGTGACAGGGCCGAAGCCAAAAACATTCAGTACTTC
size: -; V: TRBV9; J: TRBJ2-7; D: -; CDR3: CASARGYEQYF; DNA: TGTGCCAGCGCACGAGGGTACGAGCAGTACTTC
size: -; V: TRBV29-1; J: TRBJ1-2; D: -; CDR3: CSGLTVYGYTF; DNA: TGCAGCGGTTTGACAGTCTATGGCTACACCTTC
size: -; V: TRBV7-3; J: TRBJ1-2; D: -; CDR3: CASSFSRDAGGYTF; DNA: TGTGCCAGCAGCTTCAGTAGGGACGCAGGTGGCTACACCTTC
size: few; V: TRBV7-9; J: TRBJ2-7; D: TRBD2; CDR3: CASSQAIGGSYEQYF; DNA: TGTGCCAGCAGCCAAGCAATCGGGGGGTCCTACGAGCAGTACTTC
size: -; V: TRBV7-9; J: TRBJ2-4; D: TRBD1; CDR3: CASSHWGQRLAKNIQYF; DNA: TGTGCCAGCAGCCACTGGGGACAGCGACTAGCCAAAAACATTCAGTACTTC
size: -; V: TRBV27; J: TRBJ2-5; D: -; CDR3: CASSPKGATVETQYF; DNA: TGTGCCAGCAGTCCTAAGGGAGCAACGGTGGAGACCCAGTACTTC
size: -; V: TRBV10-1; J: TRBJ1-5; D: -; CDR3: CASSDPRGNQPQHF; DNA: TGCGCCAGCAGTGACCCCCGGGGCAATCAGCCCCAGCATTTT
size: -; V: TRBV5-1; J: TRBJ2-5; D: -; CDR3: CASSLAQVNQETQYF; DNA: TGCGCCAGCAGCTTGGCCCAGGTCAATCAAGAGACCCAGTACTTC
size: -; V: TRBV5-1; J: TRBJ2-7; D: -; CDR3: CASSGTRDPWGAYEQYF; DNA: TGCGCCAGCAGCGGGACCAGGGACCCCTGGGGGGCCTACGAGCAGTACTTC
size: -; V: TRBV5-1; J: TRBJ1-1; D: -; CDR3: CASSLEVGDRAFF; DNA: TGCGCCAGCAGCTTGGAGGTTGGGGATCGAGCTTTCTTT
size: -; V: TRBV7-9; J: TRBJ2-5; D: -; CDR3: CASSFGRFGVASARGTQYF; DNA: TGTGCCAGCAGCTTTGGACGTTTCGGAGTGGCTAGCGCCCGGGGCACCCAGTACTTC
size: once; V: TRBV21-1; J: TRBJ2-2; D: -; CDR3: CASSNPKVAGGPPGELFF; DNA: TGTGCCAGCAGCAACCCAAAGGTAGCGGGAGGGCCGCCCGGGGAGCTGTTTTTT
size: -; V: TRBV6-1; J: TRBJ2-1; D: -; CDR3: CASSEEGGILIVEQFF; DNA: TGTGCCAGCAGTGAAGAGGGGGGGATCTTAATTGTGGAGCAGTTCTTC
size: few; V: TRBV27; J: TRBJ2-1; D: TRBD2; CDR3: CASSQNPFGWRETSNEQFF; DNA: TGTGCCAGCAGTCAAAATCCCTTTGGGTGGCGGGAGACTAGCAATGAGCAGTTCTTC
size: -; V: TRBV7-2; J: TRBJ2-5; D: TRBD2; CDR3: CASSLDSSGAWGTQYF; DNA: TGTGCCAGCAGCTTAGACTCTAGCGGAGCATGGGGGACCCAGTACTTC
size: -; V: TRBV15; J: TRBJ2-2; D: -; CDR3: CATSYRAGAWELFF; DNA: TGTGCCACCAGCTATAGGGCCGGAGCCTGGGAGCTGTTTTTT
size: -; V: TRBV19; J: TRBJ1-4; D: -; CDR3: CASSPTAPGREKLFF; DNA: TGTGCCAGTAGCCCCACAGCCCCCGGAAGGGAAAAACTGTTTTTT
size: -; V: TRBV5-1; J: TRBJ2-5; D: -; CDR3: CASSLAGGPQETQYF; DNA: TGCGCCAGCAGCTTGGCCGGGGGTCCCCAAGAGACCCAGTACTTC
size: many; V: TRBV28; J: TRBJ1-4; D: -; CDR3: CASSTRGRGNEKLFF; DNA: TGTGCCAGCAGTACCCGGGGGCGCGGTAATGAAAAACTGTTTTTT
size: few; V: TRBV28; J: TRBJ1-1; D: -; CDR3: CASGDQGRAEAFF; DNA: TGTGCCAGCGGGGATCAGGGCCGAGCTGAAGCTTTCTTT
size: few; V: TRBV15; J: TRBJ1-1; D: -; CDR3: CATSRDQVVNTEAFF; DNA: TGTGCCACCAGCAGAGATCAGGTCGTGAACACTGAAGCTTTCTTT
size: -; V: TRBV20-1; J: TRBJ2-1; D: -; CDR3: CSHGNEQFF; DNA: TGCAGTCATGGGAATGAGCAGTTCTTC
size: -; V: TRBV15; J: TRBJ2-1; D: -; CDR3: CATSRGLREQFF; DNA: TGTGCCACCAGCAGAGGCCTCCGTGAGCAGTTCTTC
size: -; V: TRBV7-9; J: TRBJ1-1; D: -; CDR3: CASSLEGGKVTEAFF; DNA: TGTGCCAGCAGCTTAGAGGGGGGGAAGGTCACTGAAGCTTTCTTT
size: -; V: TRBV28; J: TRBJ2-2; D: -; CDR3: CASFSVTYQTGELFF; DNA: TGTGCCAGCTTCTCTGTAACCTACCAGACCGGGGAGCTGTTTTTT